This T cell receptor beta chain comes out of a study of blood T cell repertoires in COVID-19. Whole-study context: Collection of acute and convalescent COVID-19 samples took place in the United States, Italy and Spain.

There are 16 residues in the CDR3. J gave up 3 bases and V 4 bases, and 6 bases lay outside the gene matches. CDR1 is SGHAT and CDR2 is FQNNGV in the germline V gene. Profiled with immunoSEQ multiplex PCR; TCRdb holds only in-frame clones, not every one. The profile shows over 120,000 clones, roughly 88% of them singletons. The V call is TRBV11-2, the J call TRBJ1-2; the match to TRBD1 covers 12 bases. The origin of this receptor is a woman between 50 and 59 years old with acute or convalescent COVID-19. The sequenced sample was peripheral blood. CDR3 region: CASSSPGQGADYGYTF. The CDR3 DNA sequence: TGTGCCAGCAGCTCACCGGGACAGGGGGCGGACTATGGCTACACCTTC.